This TCR beta chain was sequenced in a study of CD8+CD57+ T cells in acquired aplastic anemia. Study-level background: The DNA of sorted CD4+ and CD8+ cells averaged approximately 2.9 ug. Study-wide points: Around 27 sequences, all CD8+ CDR3, were shared between patients and controls.

Patients who underwent sequencing had shown CD8+CD57+ cell expansion by flow cytometry. There were no patients without severe acquired aplastic anemia. Blood samples were obtained from patients who had received no prior therapy. This clonotype was seen at least ten times. No antigen is known for it. The TCR beta profiling, which covered VDJ combination and CDR3 sequence, was carried out using genomic DNA as the template. Each CDR3 protein gets one entry after TCRdb re-called the reads with MiXCR. The sample lists about 240,000 distinct CDR3 sequences; around 45% were seen once. Per the germline V gene, CDR1 is SGDLS and CDR2 is YYNGEE. This CDR3 region has 12 residues. Trimming pared 3 bases from V and 5 bases from J, leaving 9 bases between.

The sequencing input was sorted CD4+, CD8+, or CD8+CD57+ T cells (not recorded which) from PBMCs. V is TRBV9 and J is TRBJ2-7, with D tentatively TRBD1 or TRBD2 (5 bases each). The TCR sequence derives from a human donor with aplastic anemia. The CDR3 protein is CASSARDHEQYF. DNA of the CDR3: TGTGCCAGCAGCGCCCGGGACCACGAGCAGTACTTC. Variable domain in full (rest from reference TRBV9 and TRBJ2-7): DSGVTQTPKHLITATGQRVTLRCSPRSGDLSVYWYQQSLDQGLQFLIQYYNGEERAKGNILERFSAQQFPDLHSELNLSSLELGDSALYFCASSARDHEQYFGPGTRLTVT.